This T cell receptor (beta chain) was identified in a study of blood T cell repertoires in COVID-19. The CDR3 has 15 amino acids. V lost 7 bases to trimming and J lost 7 bases; unmatched junction nucleotides: 16. Germline V gene lookup returns CDR1 SNHLY and CDR2 FYNNEI. Here immunoSEQ multiplex PCR was the method, and the copy in TCRdb shows in-frame clones only, minus some. The sample consists of approximately 300,000 clones, approximately 86% of them appearing once. The chain uses TRBV2 and TRBJ2-7; the match to TRBD1 covers 7 bases. The sequence came from a woman in her late teens or twenties who had recovered from COVID-19. The sequenced material came from PBMCs or T cells enriched from blood (not recorded which). CDR3 in DNA: TGTGCCAGCACTACGCCGGACAGGTTGTCTGGGGAGCAGTACTTC. It is translated as CASTTPDRLSGEQYF.